These T cell receptor beta chains were read from a single sample in a study of T cells expressing NK-cell markers. Reprocessing the 5' RACE reads, TCRdb reports a single entry for every CDR3 protein and omits DNA. Across 350,000 to 400,000 distinct CDR3 sequences, the top ten clones capture over 8.5% of the sample. The source material was blood T cells: a sorted CD56 or NKG2C T cell subset, CD4+ or CD8+ T cells, or bulk PBMC T cells (not recorded which). These receptors originate from a woman aged 45-60 years in good health. Each CDR3 is given with its conserved first and last residue.

V gene	J gene	CDR3 protein
TRBV20-1	TRBJ2-7	CSARGLAGPFYEQYF
TRBV7-2	TRBJ2-2	CASSSGTTPTGELFF
TRBV5-1	TRBJ2-3	CASRRGGASPDTQYF
TRBV6-5	TRBJ1-1	CASSYAKTGETRAFF
TRBV6-6	TRBJ2-2	CASTLRSTPTLGVRVTGELFF
TRBV14	TRBJ2-2	CASSINARASTDGELFF
TRBV11-3	TRBJ2-1	CASVERGYNEQFF
TRBV12-3/TRBV12-4	TRBJ2-1	CASRASTSANEQFF
TRBV4-2	TRBJ2-1	CASSQVDSDNEQFF
TRBV19	TRBJ2-2	CATTTSGRTRELFF
TRBV20-1	TRBJ2-3	CSARQYGVGSTDTQYF
TRBV18	TRBJ2-1	CASSPLAGMDNEQFF